This TCR beta chain was profiled in a study of cytomegalovirus exposure and HLA in healthy donors. Whole-study results and caveats: Accurate HLA-A and HLA-B prediction from TCR beta sequences was reported for most subjects. Among TCR beta chains of equal frequency, HLA-associated ones were more clonally expanded in a later analysis.

Primers for the PCR totalled 60 Vbeta and 13 Jbeta. Generated by immunoSEQ multiplex PCR, the TCRdb table keeps only in-frame clones and is missing some. The profile shows 200,000 to 250,000 clones, around 76% of them singletons. After removal of 6 bases from V and 0 bases from J, the junction contained 5 bases not matched to a gene. The V gene's germline CDR1 is ENHRY and CDR2 SYGVKD. The CDR3 extends over 15 amino acids. With respect to this clone: Its antigen is still unknown.

The V call is TRBV10-3, the J call TRBJ1-3, with 7 nucleotides matching TRBD1. Sequencing used PBMCs. This sequence was found in a woman in her thirties or forties in good health and CMV-seropositive. Here the CDR3 DNA reads TGTGCCATCAGGACAGGGCGAACCTCTGGAAACACCATATATTTT. Amino acid sequence: CAIRTGRTSGNTIYF.